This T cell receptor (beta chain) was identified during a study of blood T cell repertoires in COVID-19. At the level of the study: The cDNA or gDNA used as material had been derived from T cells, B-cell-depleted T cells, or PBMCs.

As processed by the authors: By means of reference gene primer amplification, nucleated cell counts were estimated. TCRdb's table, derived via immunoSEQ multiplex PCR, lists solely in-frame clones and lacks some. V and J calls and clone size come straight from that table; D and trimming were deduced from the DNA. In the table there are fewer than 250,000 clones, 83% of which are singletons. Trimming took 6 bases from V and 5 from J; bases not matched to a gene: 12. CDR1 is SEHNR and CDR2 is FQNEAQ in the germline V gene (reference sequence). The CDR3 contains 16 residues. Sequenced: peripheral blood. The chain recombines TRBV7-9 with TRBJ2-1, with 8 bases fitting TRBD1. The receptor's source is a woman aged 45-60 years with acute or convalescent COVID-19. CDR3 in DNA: TGTGCCAGCAGGGCATCAGGGACAGGACTACACAATGAGCAGTTCTTC. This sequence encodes CASRASGTGLHNEQFF.